This T cell receptor beta chain was recovered during a study of blood T cell repertoires in COVID-19. As for the study in general: Sources were T cells, B-cell-depleted T cells, or PBMCs; the material itself was cDNA or gDNA.

Measured with immunoSEQ multiplex PCR; TCRdb has only the in-frame clones, and not every one. The sample consists of about 260,000 clones, roughly 88% of them appearing once. Material for sequencing was peripheral blood. The TCR originated in a human donor in a cohort sampled during active COVID-19.

CDR3 amino acids: CASSNLNTYNEQFF. Here the CDR3 DNA reads TGTGCCAGCAGCAATTTAAACACCTACAATGAGCAGTTCTTC. V gene TRBV7-2 combines with J gene TRBJ2-1; D gene uncertain. Germline V lookup: CDR1 SGHTA, CDR2 FQGNSA. V shed 5 bases and J shed 2 bases, with 10 bases lying between them. The length of the CDR3 is 14 residues.